The 11 T cell receptor beta chains reported below all come from one sample, sequenced in a study of vaccination effects on CD4 cells after COVID-19. These receptors' antigens are unknown. Assay: immunoSEQ multiplex PCR; the TCRdb copy retains only in-frame clones and omits some. The sample yields some 28,000 clones, more than 70% seen once. Viral peptide pool expansion of antigen-specific CD4+ T cells preceded sequencing in the ViraFEST assay. Scientists isolated CD4+ T cells after a roughly 9-day culture period ended. Each vaccine recipient was nucleocapsid antibody negative and had no prior SARS-CoV-2 infection. This sample comprised CD4+ T cells from PBMCs cultured with SARS-CoV-2 spike peptides, obtained before COVID-19 vaccination. These receptors were taken from a human donor who received a COVID-19 vaccine.

The chain uses TRBV29-1 and TRBJ2-1, with 8 positions matching TRBD2. The junction had 14 bases not matched to a gene; V was cut back by 7 bases and J by 6 bases. CDR3 length: 15 amino acids. The V gene's germline CDR1 is SQVTM and CDR2 ANQGSEA. The CDR3 DNA sequence: TGCAGCGCGGGGGGGACTGCGCGGGGACCCAATGAGCAGTTCTTC. Its translation is CSAGGTARGPNEQFF.

CDR3 sequence reads: CASSQEGQGEETQYF. The CDR3 DNA sequence: TGTGCCAGCAGCCAAGAGGGACAGGGCGAGGAGACCCAGTACTTC. V and J are TRBV3-1 (or the pseudogene TRBV3-2) and TRBJ2-5; 9 bases agree with TRBD1. The CDR3 is 15 residues long. The germline gives CDR1 LGHDT, CDR2 YNNKEL (reference sequence). The ends lost 0 bases at V and 5 bases at J; junction bases unmatched: 4.

This clone was seen only once. The J gene is TRBJ2-7, the V gene TRBV15, with 9 bases matching TRBD2. The ends lost 3 bases at V and 2 bases at J; junction bases unmatched: 5. CDR1 and CDR2 (germline): LNHNV, YYDKDF (reference sequence). This CDR3 is built from 15 residues. The CDR3 spells CATSRASGVAYEQYF. The CDR3 bases are TGTGCCACCAGCAGGGCTAGCGGGGTGGCCTACGAGCAGTACTTC.

The chain carries TRBV19 and TRBJ1-1, with D perhaps TRBD1 (5 bases). With 2 bases removed from V and 6 bases from J, the gap between germline ends came to 13 bases. The germline CDR1 and CDR2 sequences are LNHDA and SQIVND (reference sequence). This CDR3 contains 14 residues. The CDR3 region is CASSIRAGSPEAFF. Here the CDR3 DNA reads TGTGCCAGTAGTATAAGGGCAGGGTCTCCTGAAGCTTTCTTT. Drawing the rest from reference TRBV19 and TRBJ1-1, the complete variable domain is DGGITQSPKYLFRKEGQNVTLSCEQNLNHDAMYWYRQDPGQGLRLIYYSQIVNDFQKGDIAEGYSVSREKKESFPLTVTSAQKNPTAFYLCASSIRAGSPEAFFGQGTRLTVV.

This chain links TRBV2 with TRBJ2-2, with TRBD1 as a possible D gene (6 bases). The CDR3 sequence is 14 residues long. CDR1 is SNHLY and CDR2 is FYNNEI in the germline V gene. V was cut by 7 bases and J by 2 bases, with 11 bases left in between. The CDR3 bases are TGTGCCAGCAATGGCAGGGGTAACACCGGGGAGCTGTTTTTT. It yields the protein CASNGRGNTGELFF.

This clone has more than one count but fewer than ten. The chain has TRBV7-2 and TRBJ1-5; D gene ambiguous. In germline, CDR1 is SGHTA, CDR2 FQGNSA. Trimming took 1 base from V and 8 from J, leaving 12 bases between them. The CDR3 is 14 residues long. In nucleotides, the CDR3 is TGTGCCAGCAGCTTAGTCCGGGGAGATGAGCCCCAGCATTTT. Translated: CASSLVRGDEPQHF.

V is TRBV28 and J is TRBJ2-7; no clear D. Germline CDR1 MDHEN, CDR2 SYDVKM. With 1 base removed from V and 0 bases from J, the gap between germline ends came to 16 bases. The CDR3 spans 17 residues. CDR3 coding DNA: TGTGCCAGCAGTTTATTAAGGAAGGACCTCTTCTCCTACGAGCAGTACTTC. This codes for CASSLLRKDLFSYEQYF.

In its sample, this clone is medium-sized. This sequence joins TRBV6-5 and TRBJ1-5; 8 bases align to TRBD1. V shed 6 bases, J shed 4 bases, and the junction held 8 bases outside the gene matches. CDR1 MNHEY and CDR2 SVGAGI come from the germline V gene. This CDR3 is built from 15 residues. In DNA, the CDR3 is TGTGCCAGCAGATGGGACAGGCGGAGTAATCAGCCCCAGCATTTT. Translating it yields CASRWDRRSNQPQHF.

This clone was seen a handful of times. Here the CDR3 reads CASRAGTVINQPQHF. CDR3 DNA: TGTGCCAGTAGAGCGGGGACAGTGATCAATCAGCCCCAGCATTTT. J is TRBJ1-5 and V is TRBV19; 7 nucleotides line up with TRBD1. With V trimmed by 6 bases and J by 3 bases, 8 bases remained unmatched. The CDR3 spans 15 residues. Germline V gene lookup returns CDR1 LNHDA and CDR2 SQIVND (reference sequence).

This clone was observed once. This CDR3 reads CASSELGGTDHTDTQYF. The CDR3 DNA reads as TGTGCCAGCAGTGAACTAGGCGGGACAGACCACACAGATACGCAGTATTTT. The V call is TRBV2, the J call TRBJ2-3, with a weak D call TRBD1 (7 bases). The CDR3 is made up of 17 amino acids. Germline V gene lookup returns CDR1 SNHLY and CDR2 FYNNEI. V lost 2 bases and J lost 2, with 17 bases in between.

The CDR3: CASSRYGTVISGANVLTF. CDR3 sequence (DNA): TGTGCCAGCAGTCGGTATGGGACAGTAATCTCTGGGGCCAACGTCCTGACTTTC. The chain uses TRBV2 and TRBJ2-6, with 7 nucleotides matching TRBD1. This CDR3 is 18 amino acids long. With 5 bases clipped from V and 0 bases from J, the junction kept 10 bases outside the gene matches. Germline lookup yields CDR1 SNHLY and CDR2 FYNNEI.